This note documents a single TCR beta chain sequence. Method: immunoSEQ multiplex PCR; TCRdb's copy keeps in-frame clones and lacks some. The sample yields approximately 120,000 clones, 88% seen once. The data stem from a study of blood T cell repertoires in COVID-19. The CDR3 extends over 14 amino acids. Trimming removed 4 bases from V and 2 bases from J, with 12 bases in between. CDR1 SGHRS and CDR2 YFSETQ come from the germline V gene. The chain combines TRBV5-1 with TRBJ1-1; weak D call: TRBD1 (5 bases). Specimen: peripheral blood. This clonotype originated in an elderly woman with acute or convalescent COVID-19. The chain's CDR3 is CASSAITGNTEAFF. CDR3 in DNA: TGCGCCAGCAGCGCAATAACAGGAAACACTGAAGCTTTCTTT. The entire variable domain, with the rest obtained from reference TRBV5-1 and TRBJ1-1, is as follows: KAGVTQTPRYLIKTRGQQVTLSCSPISGHRSVSWYQQTPGQGLQFLFEYFSETQRNKGNFPGRFSGRQFSNSRSEMNVSTLELGDSALYLCASSAITGNTEAFFGQGTRLTVV.